This TCR beta chain was captured in a study of blood T cell repertoires in COVID-19. Study-wide context: From the United States, Italy and Spain came samples of acute and convalescent COVID-19. PBMCs, B-cell-depleted T cells, or T cells were the source of the cDNA or gDNA that made up the material.

Clones were sequenced by immunoSEQ multiplex PCR, and TCRdb holds only the in-frame ones, with some missing. The data contain approximately 35,000 clones, more than 65% of them seen just once; the ten biggest clones take up 10% to 15%. The germline gives CDR1 SGHRS, CDR2 YFSETQ. Germline trimming cut 1 base from V and 0 bases from J; bases unmatched to any gene: 2. This CDR3 region has 15 residues. What was sequenced was peripheral blood. This receptor was taken from a human donor in a cohort sampled during active COVID-19. The V call is TRBV5-1, the J call TRBJ2-5, with 8 bases lining up with TRBD2. The CDR3 spells CASSLTGGYQETQYF. The CDR3 DNA sequence: TGCGCCAGCAGCTTGACGGGGGGGTACCAAGAGACCCAGTACTTC.